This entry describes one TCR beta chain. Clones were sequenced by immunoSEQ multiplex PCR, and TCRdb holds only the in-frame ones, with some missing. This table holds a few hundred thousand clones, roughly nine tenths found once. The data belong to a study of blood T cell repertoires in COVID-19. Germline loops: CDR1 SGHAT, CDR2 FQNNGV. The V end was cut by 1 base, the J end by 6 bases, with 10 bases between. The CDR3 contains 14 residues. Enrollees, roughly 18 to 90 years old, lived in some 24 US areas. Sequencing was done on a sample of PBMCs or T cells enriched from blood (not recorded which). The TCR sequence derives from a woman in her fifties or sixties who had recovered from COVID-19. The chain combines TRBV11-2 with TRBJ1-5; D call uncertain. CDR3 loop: CASSLGGNGQPQHF. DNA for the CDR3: TGTGCCAGCAGCTTAGGAGGGAACGGTCAGCCCCAGCATTTT.